This T cell receptor (beta chain) appears in the sequencing data of a study of shared clonotypes between healthy human individuals (TCRdb year 2020). In terms of the full investigation: A few men and a couple of women, aged 18 to 49 years, made up the cohort. For each donor, CD4 naive and CD4 memory were each given three plates, CD8 naive was given two plates, and CD8 memory was given one plate. To estimate repertoire size and how much clonotypes are shared between individuals, the study performed deep sequencing of blood TCR repertoires from a few healthy adults. To increase sequencing depth and limit assay-specific biases, TCR repertoire library preparation and sequencing were carried out by different laboratories using diverse techniques. Between about 0.9 and 9 billion PBMCs per donor were obtained by leukapheresis. Findings and caveats that apply to the study as a whole: Even with the large sequencing depth, rarefaction of the sorted-subset datasets indicated that sequencing was incomplete. Estimated clonotype richness was generally larger for naive than for memory subsets. When a handful of donors were compared, the shared fraction of clonotypes was roughly 4.8% for naive CD4, over 3% for naive CD8, 2% to 2.5% for memory CD4, and roughly 0.43% for memory CD8. Because the study included only a small number of donors, the genetic and exposure-history diversity represented was limited. Sampling was restricted to blood, and TCR repertoires in tissue are likely to differ from TCR repertoires in blood. Pairwise subsampling led to the expectation that sequencing depth would affect the degree of clonotype sharing among donors. Compared with non-shared clonotypes, clonotypes shared by all four sorted-subset donors had higher generation probabilities.

Using the deep immunoSEQ assay, TCR CDR3 regions were amplified from genomic DNA by multiplex PCR. Extracted genomic DNA from each cell subset was spread evenly across all wells of several immunoSEQ 96-well plates, with each plate serving as a replicate. Each replicate PCR for sorted subsets received about 220 ng genomic DNA, equal to roughly 33,000 T cell genomes. The purified libraries were quantified using a Qubit 3.0 fluorometer, sized with a Bioanalyzer 2100, and then quantified again using the KAPA Library Quantification kit. Every immunoSEQ 96-well plate was sequenced on a separate single-read 150-cycle Illumina NextSeq 550 flow cell. On the authors' methods: Because the immunoSEQ output held only junctional sequences and lacked quality scores, the filtering could not match the filtering applied to full-length reads. Sequences were annotated with PyIR, a Python wrapper for IgBLAST v1.9, using IMGT germline references to assign V/J genes and CDR3. Reads were filtered out if the reads had weak V/J assignments (E-value above 1e-6), no CDR3, stop codons, out-of-frame junctions, or ambiguous translated residues. A V3J clonotype was defined by an identical inferred V gene, J gene, and CDR3 amino acid sequence. Percentage overlap between repertoires was computed as shared unique clonotypes divided by the size of the smaller repertoire. Repertoire richness was assessed with RTK rarefaction, the Chao1 estimator, and Recon v2.1 estimates of unobserved clonotypes. Generation probabilities for all TCRbeta clonotypes obtained by the gDNA method from a handful of donors were computed using OLGA. In TCRdb, the immuneACCESS table is reduced to in-frame sequences with V and J assigned. These tables do not hold every clone; where another copy was compared, an unresolved V gene accounts for under half, and the others remain unexplained. For V, J and clone size, that table is used; D and trimming come from the DNA. The table for this sample lists about a million clones; about 75% of them were counted only once. The ten largest make up approximately 1.5% of the sample.

Relative to germline, V is missing 6 bases and J is missing 6 bases, with 9 bases of the junction outside any gene match. From a lookup of the germline V gene, CDR1 and CDR2 are SGHAT and FQNNGV. The CDR3 goes from the cysteine to the phenylalanine over 15 residues. Only CDR3 DNA is held: 45 bases, read in frame from base 1. Regarding this clone: The antigen this receptor binds is unknown. No much larger clone is present one base from it, and per-base qualities are unavailable.

The donors were healthy, HIV-negative adults with no recently reported acute infections or vaccinations. Every donor was a Caucasian adult residing in Nashville, Tennessee, USA. Magnetic negative selection was used to enrich CD4+ T cells, after which naive cells were positively selected on CD45RA and the negative fraction became the memory subset. Blood was obtained by leukapheresis, after which PBMCs were separated by Ficoll-Histopaque density gradient centrifugation and cryopreserved in liquid nitrogen vapor phase. Analytical flow cytometry was used to check the purity and quantity of each magnetically sorted T cell population. Genomic DNA was isolated from each sorted fraction and quantified by UV absorbance on a Nanodrop 2000c.

Material: memory CD4+ T cells sorted from blood. According to the study, the label for this sample's cell subset or site signals: CD45RA-negative fraction. The rearrangement joined TRBV11-2 to TRBJ2-1; 9 bases in the middle match TRBD2. This sequence was found in a man aged 18 to 30 in good health. This receptor has the CDR3 CASRAPGLATNEQFF. The DNA sequence follows: TGTGCCAGCAGAGCACCGGGACTAGCAACCAATGAGCAGTTCTTC.